The 26 T cell receptor beta chains reported below all come from one sample, sequenced in a study of shared clonotypes between healthy human individuals. Libraries were prepared by immunoSEQ multiplex PCR; TCRdb keeps only in-frame clonotypes and omits some of them. The profile shows over 2 million clones, about 95% of them singletons. Naive CD8 cells lacked CD45RO and underwent positive selection for CCR7, leaving out terminally differentiated effector memory CD45RA+ cells. Sequenced sample: naive CD8+ T cells sorted from blood. These receptor sequences come from a man aged 18 to 30 in good health.

The rearrangement links TRBV6-5 to TRBJ2-7; 9 nucleotides match TRBD2. The germline V gene encodes CDR1 MNHEY and CDR2 SVGAGI. The trim removed 2 bases at V and 0 bases at J, leaving 2 bases unmatched. CDR3 length equals 15 residues. The CDR3 DNA is TGTGCCAGCAGTTACCAGCGGGAGGACTCCTACGAGCAGTACTTC. This encodes CASSYQREDSYEQYF.

The V and J genes are TRBV27 and TRBJ2-4; 7 nucleotides match TRBD1. Germline loops: CDR1 MNHEY, CDR2 SMNVEV (reference sequence). Trimming took 2 bases from V and 6 from J; bases not matched to a gene: 4. The CDR3 loop spans 14 amino acids. The CDR3 coding sequence is TGTGCCAGCAGTTTACGACAGGGAGTAAACATTCAGTACTTC. This sequence encodes CASSLRQGVNIQYF.

The chain combines TRBV13 with TRBJ2-5, with a possible D match to TRBD2 (6 bases). This CDR3 spans 14 amino acids. Germline lookup yields CDR1 PRHDT and CDR2 FYEKMQ (reference sequence). Deletions cut 6 bases from V and 2 bases from J, with 13 bases between. The CDR3 protein is CASSSPGLQETQYF. The CDR3 nucleotides are TGTGCCAGCAGTTCCCCGGGACTGCAAGAGACCCAGTACTTC.

The gene calls are TRBV27 and TRBJ2-5, with TRBD1 matching over 9 bases. Germline-derived CDR1 and CDR2 are MNHEY and SMNVEV (reference sequence). Losses at the gene ends were 2 bases for V and 4 bases for J; bases not matched to a gene: 11. The CDR3 has 17 residues. The CDR3 spells CASSLGPGTGRGETQYF. DNA of the CDR3: TGTGCCAGCAGTTTAGGTCCCGGGACAGGGAGGGGAGAGACCCAGTACTTC.

V gene TRBV7-9 combines with J gene TRBJ1-5; D possibly corresponds to TRBD1 (5 bases). Germline-derived CDR1 and CDR2 are SEHNR and FQNEAQ (reference sequence). The V end was cut by 3 bases, the J end by 3 bases, with 12 bases between. The CDR3 is 15 amino acids. For the CDR3, the DNA is TGTGCCAGCAGCTTCGTGGGCAGGGTCAATCAGCCCCAGCATTTT. It codes for CASSFVGRVNQPQHF.

This clone was seen just once. J is TRBJ1-5 and V is TRBV6-6; the D gene is possibly TRBD1 (6 bases). This CDR3 comprises 14 residues. Germline lookup yields CDR1 MNHNY and CDR2 SVGAGI (reference sequence). Trimming took 5 bases from V and 4 from J, leaving 12 bases between them. The chain's CDR3 is CASSHGTLNQPQHF. Written as DNA, the CDR3 is TGTGCCAGCAGTCACGGGACACTTAATCAGCCCCAGCATTTT.

The chain carries TRBV7-9 and TRBJ2-1; D unresolved. Looked up from germline, CDR1 is SEHNR and CDR2 is FQNEAQ (reference sequence). This CDR3 contains 15 residues. Trimming left V 6 bases short and J 2 bases short, with 14 bases between. The CDR3 bases are TGTGCCAGCAGGTCCATCGAACTAACCTACAATGAGCAGTTCTTC. Residues: CASRSIELTYNEQFF. Supplemented by reference TRBV7-9 and TRBJ2-1, the full variable domain reads DTGVSQNPRHKITKRGQNVTFRCDPISEHNRLYWYRQTLGQGPEFLTYFQNEAQLEKSRLLSDRFSAERPKGSFSTLEIQRTEQGDSAMYLCASRSIELTYNEQFFGPGTRLTVL.

This chain links TRBV19 with TRBJ1-1; D remains ambiguous. This CDR3 region has 14 residues. Per the germline V gene, CDR1 is LNHDA and CDR2 is SQIVND (reference sequence). Deletions cut 5 bases from V and 1 base from J, with 11 bases between. The CDR3 sequence is CASSFRTENTEAFF. DNA for the CDR3: TGTGCCAGTAGTTTCCGGACGGAGAACACTGAAGCTTTCTTT.

V gene TRBV5-1 combines with J gene TRBJ2-2, with D perhaps matching TRBD1 (6 bases). The CDR3 is 15 amino acids. CDR1 SGHRS and CDR2 YFSETQ come from the germline V gene. The germline V and J ends were trimmed by 3 bases and 4 bases, with 13 bases remaining between them. For the CDR3, the DNA is TGCGCCAGCAGCTGGCTGGACAGCGGCACCGGGGAGCTGTTTTTT. This translates into CASSWLDSGTGELFF. Variable domain in full (rest from reference TRBV5-1 and TRBJ2-2): KAGVTQTPRYLIKTRGQQVTLSCSPISGHRSVSWYQQTPGQGLQFLFEYFSETQRNKGNFPGRFSGRQFSNSRSEMNVSTLELGDSALYLCASSWLDSGTGELFFGEGSRLTVL.

The genes are TRBV10-3 and TRBJ1-2; the D is unclear. V lost 3 bases, J lost 0 bases, and 11 bases lay in between. CDR3 size: 15 residues. Germline V CDR1 and CDR2: ENHRY, SYGVKD. The CDR3 loop is CAISDLRGSNYGYTF. The CDR3 coding sequence is TGTGCCATCAGTGATCTGCGGGGTTCTAACTATGGCTACACCTTC.

With respect to this clone: Other DNA sequences in this specimen translate into the identical CDR3. The chain uses TRBV5-1 and TRBJ1-1; D is unclear. Between the trimmed V and J ends, which lost 5 bases and 5 bases, there was a span of 10 bases. Germline CDR1 is SGHRS and CDR2 is YFSETQ. The CDR3 has 12 amino acids. The CDR3 DNA reads TGCGCCAGCAGGCTAGGAGCAACTGAAGCTTTCTTT. Its protein product is CASRLGATEAFF.

This clone has only one observation. For the CDR3, the DNA is TGTGCCTGGAGTGGGCAGGGCGGTAGCTCCTACAATGAGCAGTTCTTC. Amino acid sequence: CAWSGQGGSSYNEQFF. The V call is TRBV30, the J call TRBJ2-1, with D possibly being TRBD1 (5 bases). CDR3 length: 16 residues. Trimming took 1 base from V and 0 from J, leaving 13 bases between them. Per the germline V gene, CDR1 is GTSNPN and CDR2 is SVGIG (reference sequence).

V usage is TRBV29-1 and J usage is TRBJ2-1; TRBD2 matches 9 bases. Losses at the gene ends were 5 bases for V and 5 bases for J; bases not matched to a gene: 10. The CDR3 has 15 amino acids. The germline CDR1 and CDR2 sequences are SQVTM and ANQGSEA. The CDR3, as DNA: TGCAGCGTTAAAGGTAGCGGGGGATTTAACAATGAGCAGTTCTTC. It encodes CSVKGSGGFNNEQFF.

The chain couples TRBV28 to TRBJ2-7; 7 nucleotides match TRBD2. Germline V lookup: CDR1 MDHEN, CDR2 SYDVKM. V trimming: 8 bases; J trimming: 1 base; junction bases outside the gene matches: 2. CDR3 size: 12 residues. The CDR3 sequence: CASRGGSYEQYF. For the CDR3, the DNA is TGTGCCAGCCGGGGAGGGTCCTACGAGCAGTACTTC.

The chain uses TRBV13 and TRBJ1-4, with D perhaps matching TRBD1 (6 bases). Trimming shortened V by 6 bases and J by 5 bases, and 13 bases separated the two germline ends. The CDR3 loop spans 14 amino acids. Germline assignment: CDR1 PRHDT and CDR2 FYEKMQ (reference sequence). CDR3 in DNA: TGTGCCAGCAGAGGGGGGACGGACAATGAAAAACTGTTTTTT. Translating it yields CASRGGTDNEKLFF.

The chain couples TRBV6-1 to TRBJ2-7; D is uncertain. The V end lost 3 bases, the J end lost 3 bases, and 18 bases lay between the germline ends. Germline V gene sequence: CDR1 MNHNS, CDR2 SASEGT. The CDR3 runs to 16 residues. This CDR3 reads CASSDDPRFLNYEQYF. CDR3 DNA sequence: TGTGCCAGCAGTGATGACCCCCGGTTTTTGAACTACGAGCAGTACTTC.

The V and J genes are TRBV30 and TRBJ1-3; D possibly corresponds to TRBD1 (5 bases). The CDR3 sequence is 13 residues long. Germline V lookup: CDR1 GTSNPN, CDR2 SVGIG (reference sequence). The V gene lost 0 bases and the J gene lost 4 bases, with 7 bases spanning the gap. The CDR3 is CAWSVWDGNTIYF. DNA of the CDR3: TGTGCCTGGAGTGTCTGGGACGGAAACACCATATATTTT.

V is TRBV6-6 and J is TRBJ1-4, with TRBD1 matching over 7 bases. The V segment lost 6 bases and the J segment 7 bases; nucleotides outside the gene matches: 8. Germline values: CDR1 MNHNY, CDR2 SVGAGI (reference sequence). This CDR3 spans 14 amino acids. The CDR3 DNA is TGTGCCAGCAGCGCCCGGGACAGCCTTGAAAAACTGTTTTTT. It codes for CASSARDSLEKLFF.

J is TRBJ2-1 and V is TRBV10-3; 8 bases line up with TRBD2. CDR1 and CDR2 (germline): ENHRY, SYGVKD. The CDR3 runs 16 residues. V lost 3 bases to trimming and J lost 0 bases; unmatched junction nucleotides: 4. The CDR3 DNA reads as TGTGCCATCAGTGATGTAGCGGGGAGCTCCTACAATGAGCAGTTCTTC. This gives the protein CAISDVAGSSYNEQFF.

The chain carries TRBV28 and TRBJ1-2; no reliable D call. V gave up 2 bases and J gave up 6 bases, with 19 bases separating them. The CDR3 contains 16 residues. Germline V CDR1 and CDR2: MDHEN, SYDVKM. The CDR3 spells CASSLADQGIYDGYTF. The CDR3, as DNA: TGTGCCAGCAGTTTAGCGGACCAAGGGATATATGATGGCTACACCTTC.

The chain uses TRBV28 and TRBJ1-3; D remains unclear. The V end was cut by 2 bases, the J end by 0 bases, with 2 bases between. The length of the CDR3 is 13 residues. CDR1 is MDHEN and CDR2 is SYDVKM in the germline V gene. CDR3 sequence (DNA): TGTGCCAGCAGTTTAGGCTCTGGAAACACCATATATTTT. It is translated as CASSLGSGNTIYF.

The rearrangement uses TRBV4-3 and TRBJ2-2, with D possibly TRBD1 on 6 matching bases. CDR1 LGHNA and CDR2 YSLEER come from the germline V gene. The CDR3 length is 16 residues. Trimming left V 2 bases short and J 1 base short, with 11 bases between. The CDR3 DNA is TGCGCCAGCAGCCAACACAGGGTCGGGAACACCGGGGAGCTGTTTTTT. Its protein product is CASSQHRVGNTGELFF.

The sample holds many counts of this clone. At the DNA level, this CDR3 is encoded by other sequences in the same sample as well. CDR3 coding DNA: TGTGCCTGGAGTGTTTGGACAGAGAGTTCACCCCTCCACTTT. Translation: CAWSVWTESSPLHF. The chain joins TRBV30 to TRBJ1-6; D may be TRBD1 (6 bases). CDR1 is GTSNPN and CDR2 is SVGIG in the germline V gene (reference sequence). This CDR3 contains 14 residues. V was clipped by 0 bases and J by 9 bases, with 12 bases between them.

This rearrangement joins TRBV7-9 to TRBJ2-3, with a weak D call TRBD2 (6 bases). Germline V gene sequence: CDR1 SEHNR, CDR2 FQNEAQ (reference sequence). This CDR3 has 18 amino acids. Trimming took off 4 bases at V and 2 bases at J, with 22 bases between the two ends. Here the CDR3 reads CASSSTSIRDSLTDTQYF. The CDR3 DNA is TGTGCCAGCAGCTCGACCTCCATCCGGGACTCCCTCACAGATACGCAGTATTTT.

The chain has TRBV27 and TRBJ1-1, with D uncertain. CDR1 MNHEY and CDR2 SMNVEV come from the germline V gene (reference sequence). This CDR3 has 13 amino acids. Trimming removed 2 bases from V and 2 bases from J, with 6 bases in between. CDR3 in amino acids: CASSLQTNTEAFF. For the CDR3, the DNA is TGTGCCAGCAGTTTACAGACCAACACTGAAGCTTTCTTT.

CDR3 region: CASSQALAGGPDTQYF. The CDR3 nucleotides read TGCGCCAGCAGCCAGGCCTTAGCGGGGGGACCAGATACGCAGTATTTT. The chain links TRBV4-3 to TRBJ2-3, with 10 positions matching TRBD2. The trim removed 3 bases at V and 4 bases at J, leaving 7 bases unmatched. The CDR3 has 16 amino acids. Germline V CDR1 and CDR2: LGHNA, YSLEER.